The 7 T cell receptor beta chains in this list originate from one sample, sequenced in a study of STAT5B mutations in CD4+ large granular lymphocyte leukemia. The data were produced by immunoSEQ multiplex PCR, yet TCRdb's version contains in-frame clones alone and is incomplete. This sample yields roughly 46,000 clones, of which roughly four fifths are seen a single time; roughly 0.35% belongs to the top ten. The sample comprised CD4+ T cells from blood buffy coats. The source of these receptors is a human donor in good health.

The V call is TRBV5-1, the J call TRBJ2-3, with 10 positions matching TRBD2. The CDR3 loop spans 16 amino acids. CDR1 and CDR2 (germline): SGHRS, YFSETQ. After removal of 2 bases from V and 2 bases from J, the junction contained 5 bases not matched to a gene. The CDR3 loop reads CASSFRTSGTTDTQYF. The CDR3 nucleotides read TGCGCCAGCAGCTTCCGGACTAGCGGAACCACAGATACGCAGTATTTT.

As for this clone: The sample contains more than one DNA sequence encoding this CDR3. The chain carries TRBV5-1 and TRBJ2-3; a possible D gene is TRBD2 (5 bases). Trimming stripped 2 bases from V and 0 bases from J, with 10 bases between. Germline CDR1 SGHRS, CDR2 YFSETQ. The CDR3 has 15 amino acids. The CDR3 DNA follows: TGCGCCAGCAGCTTAGAGGGCAGAAGCACAGATACGCAGTATTTT. Protein product: CASSLEGRSTDTQYF.

This chain connects TRBV19 to TRBJ2-5; D is possibly TRBD2 (6 bases). The ends were cut back, 5 bases at V and 6 bases at J, with 16 bases in the middle. The germline CDR1 and CDR2 sequences are LNHDA and SQIVND (reference sequence). The CDR3 is made up of 14 amino acids. The CDR3 sequence is CASSLSPGGKTQYF. The CDR3 nucleotides read TGTGCCAGTAGTCTCTCACCGGGCGGGAAGACCCAGTACTTC.

The chain uses TRBV7-9 and TRBJ1-6; a weak D match, TRBD1 (6 bases). The length of the CDR3 is 17 residues. Germline CDR1 SEHNR, CDR2 FQNEAQ (reference sequence). V was pared by 3 bases and J by 4 bases, with 16 bases between. The CDR3 region has the DNA TGTGCCAGCAGCTTGGACAAGGGGGGCTTTTATAATTCACCCCTCCACTTT. It is translated as CASSLDKGGFYNSPLHF.

This clone was detected a few times. V usage is TRBV5-1 and J usage is TRBJ1-5; D may be TRBD1 (5 bases). Germline lookup yields CDR1 SGHRS and CDR2 YFSETQ. V shed 2 bases and J shed 1 base, with 7 bases lying between them. CDR3 length equals 14 residues. The CDR3 DNA is TGCGCCAGCAGCTTAGGGGAGAGCAATCAGCCCCAGCATTTT. Translated: CASSLGESNQPQHF.

The chain employs TRBV5-6 and TRBJ2-7; 7 bases are a match to TRBD2. The germline gives CDR1 SGHDT, CDR2 YYEEEE. The junction had 9 bases not matched to a gene; V was cut back by 4 bases and J by 2 bases. CDR3 length: 15 residues. CDR3 protein: CASSIPRDYPYEQYF. The CDR3 DNA reads as TGTGCCAGCAGCATTCCCCGGGACTACCCCTACGAGCAGTACTTC.

V gene TRBV6-5 combines with J gene TRBJ2-7; D gene ambiguous. V lost 6 bases and J lost 3, with 15 bases in between. This CDR3 has 14 amino acids. The germline V gene has CDR1 MNHEY and CDR2 SVGAGI. CDR3 protein: CASSPALSNYEQYF. CDR3 DNA sequence: TGTGCCAGCAGCCCAGCGCTTAGCAACTACGAGCAGTACTTC.